This T cell receptor (beta chain) is from a study of identical twins. This clonotype was counted only a few times. Its antigen is not identified. Overall study results and limits: Within cord blood, abundant beta clonotypes carried fewer insertions, but memory repertoires showed no such trend. Twins shared out-of-frame alpha sequences with excess low generation probability. The authors noted that invariant MAIT and iNKT cells could partly confound zero-insertion analyses.

cDNA molecules carried unique molecular identifiers, and template switching added a universal primer site. TCRdb independently ran MiXCR on the 5' RACE reads; one entry per CDR3 protein. The sample records hundreds of thousands of distinct CDR3 sequences, roughly 12% being singletons. This sample was shared with a second study, whose subject was yellow fever vaccine responses in identical twins.

The receptor's source is a woman between 18 and 30 years old in good health. Sequences were obtained from PBMCs.

The CDR3 DNA reads as TGTGCCAGCAGCCAAGCGGGGACAGGGGTCTACTACGAGCAGTACTTC. Its translation: CASSQAGTGVYYEQYF. The chain has TRBV4-2 and TRBJ2-7; TRBD1 matches 10 bases. V lost 1 base to trimming and J lost 3 bases; unmatched junction nucleotides: 6. The CDR3 extends over 16 amino acids. Germline V CDR1 and CDR2: LGHNA, YNFKEQ.